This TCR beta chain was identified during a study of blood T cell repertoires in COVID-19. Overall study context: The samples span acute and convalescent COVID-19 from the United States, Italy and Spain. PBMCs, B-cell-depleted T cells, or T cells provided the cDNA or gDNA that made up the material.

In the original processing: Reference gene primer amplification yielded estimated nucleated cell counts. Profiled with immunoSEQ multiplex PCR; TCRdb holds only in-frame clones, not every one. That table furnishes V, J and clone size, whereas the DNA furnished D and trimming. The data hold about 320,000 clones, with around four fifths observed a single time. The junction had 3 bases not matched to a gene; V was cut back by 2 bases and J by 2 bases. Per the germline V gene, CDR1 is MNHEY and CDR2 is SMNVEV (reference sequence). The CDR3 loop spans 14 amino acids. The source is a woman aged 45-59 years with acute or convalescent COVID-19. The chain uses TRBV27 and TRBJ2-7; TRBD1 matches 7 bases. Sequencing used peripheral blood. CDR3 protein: CASSLGQGAYEQYF. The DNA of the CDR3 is TGTGCCAGCAGTTTAGGGCAGGGGGCCTACGAGCAGTACTTC.